One and the same sample provided the 28 T cell receptor beta chains below, sequenced in a study of blood T cell repertoires in COVID-19. Only in-frame clones appear in the TCRdb table, and some are missing; sequencing was by immunoSEQ multiplex PCR. The sample shows about 84,000 clones, approximately 83% of them seen only once. Sequencing input: peripheral blood. Receptors originate from a woman older than 75 with acute or convalescent COVID-19.

The V gene is TRBV12-3 or TRBV12-4, the J gene TRBJ2-7, with TRBD1 as a possible D gene (6 bases). The CDR3 covers 12 residues. Trimming took 4 bases from V and 4 from J, leaving 8 bases between them. DNA for the CDR3: TGTGCCAGCAGTTCCACAGGGTACGAGCAGTACTTC. It is translated as CASSSTGYEQYF.

This sequence joins TRBV5-1 and TRBJ2-1, with D tentatively TRBD1 (6 bases). The CDR3 spans 15 residues. Germline assignment: CDR1 SGHRS and CDR2 YFSETQ. V was pared by 4 bases and J by 8 bases, with 19 bases between. In nucleotides, the CDR3 is TGCGCCAGCAGCCCGGGGCAGGGGTTTGGATATGAGCAGTTCTTC. As protein: CASSPGQGFGYEQFF. The full variable domain, with the rest looked up from reference TRBV5-1 and TRBJ2-1, is KAGVTQTPRYLIKTRGQQVTLSCSPISGHRSVSWYQQTPGQGLQFLFEYFSETQRNKGNFPGRFSGRQFSNSRSEMNVSTLELGDSALYLCASSPGQGFGYEQFFGPGTRLTVL.

CDR3 sequence: CASSHGTGGTGELFF. CDR3 sequence (DNA): TGCGCCAGCAGCCATGGGACAGGGGGCACCGGGGAGCTGTTTTTT. The chain carries TRBV4-3 and TRBJ2-2, with 11 bases aligning to TRBD1. The CDR3 has 15 residues. CDR1 is LGHNA and CDR2 is YSLEER in the germline V gene. V shed 3 bases and J 4 bases; nucleotides not matched to a gene: 1.

The J gene is TRBJ2-1, the V gene TRBV29-1; 10 bases are a match to TRBD2. J lost 3 bases, V lost 7 bases, and 6 bases had no gene match. The germline V gene encodes CDR1 SQVTM and CDR2 ANQGSEA. The CDR3 consists of 14 residues. CDR3 bases: TGCAGCGCTGCTAGCGGGAGCTTCTACAATGAGCAGTTCTTC. It specifies CSAASGSFYNEQFF.

The sample holds a few counts of this clone. The CDR3 reads CAWSTGQGADEQYF. The CDR3 DNA reads TGTGCCTGGAGTACCGGACAGGGGGCCGACGAGCAGTACTTC. This chain connects TRBV30 to TRBJ2-7, with TRBD1 matching 11 bases. Germline loops: CDR1 GTSNPN, CDR2 SVGIG (reference sequence). The ends lost 2 bases at V and 5 bases at J; junction bases unmatched: 5. The CDR3 loop spans 14 amino acids.

The genes are TRBV5-1 and TRBJ2-7, with D tentatively TRBD2 (7 bases). Trimming shortened V by 3 bases and J by 6 bases, and 16 bases separated the two germline ends. The CDR3 contains 14 residues. The germline V gene encodes CDR1 SGHRS and CDR2 YFSETQ. DNA for the CDR3: TGCGCCAGCAGCTCACGGGGGCCGGGAGGCGAGCAGTACTTC. Translating it yields CASSSRGPGGEQYF.

This chain links TRBV12-3 or TRBV12-4 with TRBJ2-5; weak D call: TRBD2 (6 bases). The CDR3 spans 13 residues. V lost 2 bases to trimming and J lost 5 bases, with 9 bases between them. The CDR3 nucleotides read TGTGCCAGCAGTTTACGGGGGTGGGAGACCCAGTACTTC. Translating gives CASSLRGWETQYF.

The sample holds a few counts of this clone. Written as DNA, the CDR3 is TGTGCCAGCAGCGGTCGCAGGGCAACGCACACTGAAGCTTTCTTT. It translates to CASSGRRATHTEAFF. V usage is TRBV5-6 and J usage is TRBJ1-1; D is perhaps TRBD1 (5 bases). Germline V gene lookup returns CDR1 SGHDT and CDR2 YYEEEE. CDR3 length equals 15 residues. The germline V and J ends were trimmed by 4 bases and 3 bases, with 16 bases remaining between them.

The genes are TRBV28 and TRBJ2-5; possibly TRBD1 for D (7 bases). Trimming removed 6 bases from V and 5 bases from J, with 19 bases in between. The CDR3 loop spans 15 amino acids. Germline V lookup: CDR1 MDHEN, CDR2 SYDVKM. In nucleotides, the CDR3 is TGTGCCAGCAGCCCCCGTGGAGGGGGCTGGGAGACCCAGTACTTC. It yields the protein CASSPRGGGWETQYF.

This clone was observed once. The chain couples TRBV7-9 to TRBJ2-3; D not certain. In germline, CDR1 is SEHNR, CDR2 FQNEAQ (reference sequence). The V end was cut by 2 bases, the J end by 0 bases, with 9 bases between. The length of the CDR3 is 15 residues. CDR3 in DNA: TGTGCCAGCAGCTTAAGAAAAGCTAGCACAGATACGCAGTATTTT. It is translated as CASSLRKASTDTQYF.

V and J are TRBV9 and TRBJ1-1, with 7 bases matching TRBD1. CDR1 SGDLS and CDR2 YYNGEE come from the germline V gene. V dropped 3 bases and J dropped 2; count of bases not matched to a gene: 4. There are 14 residues in the CDR3. CDR3 loop: CASSETGSNTEAFF. In nucleotides, the CDR3 is TGTGCCAGCAGCGAGACAGGGAGTAACACTGAAGCTTTCTTT.

The chain is built from TRBV5-1 and TRBJ2-1; 12 nucleotides align to TRBD2. J was trimmed by 5 bases and V by 4 bases; bases with no gene match: 7. The CDR3 contains 16 residues. Germline CDR1 is SGHRS and CDR2 is YFSETQ. The chain's CDR3 is CASSAELAGGNNEQFF. The CDR3 coding sequence is TGCGCCAGCAGCGCGGAACTAGCGGGGGGCAACAATGAGCAGTTCTTC.

The CDR3 loop reads CATSRGLGQGRTGELFF. CDR3 DNA: TGTGCCACCAGTAGGGGCCTAGGACAGGGGAGGACCGGGGAGCTGTTTTTT. The gene calls are TRBV24-1 and TRBJ2-2; 9 positions agree with TRBD1. Per germline, CDR1 KGHDR and CDR2 SFDVKD. CDR3 size: 17 residues. Trimming took 6 bases from V and 5 from J; bases not matched to a gene: 12.

The chain carries TRBV9 and TRBJ2-1; 9 bases align to TRBD2. With 2 bases clipped from V and 9 bases from J, the junction kept 12 bases outside the gene matches. This CDR3 is built from 16 residues. Germline lookup yields CDR1 SGDLS and CDR2 YYNGEE. DNA for the CDR3: TGTGCCAGCAGCGTTTTTAGCGGGAGCTGGGCGGGTGAGCAGTTCTTC. Its protein product is CASSVFSGSWAGEQFF.

The chain combines TRBV24-1 with TRBJ2-3; 10 bases align to TRBD2. Germline V CDR1 and CDR2: KGHDR, SFDVKD. V trimming: 4 bases; J trimming: 4 bases; junction bases outside the gene matches: 7. The CDR3 spans 16 residues. The CDR3 DNA reads as TGTGCCACCAGTGACCCTAGCGGGAGAGGGGCAGATACGCAGTATTTT. As protein: CATSDPSGRGADTQYF.

This chain joins TRBV24-1 and TRBJ2-2; 10 bases map to TRBD2. The ends lost 4 bases at V and 2 bases at J; junction bases unmatched: 3. CDR3 size: 16 residues. Germline V gene data show CDR1 as KGHDR and CDR2 as SFDVKD. CDR3 DNA sequence: TGTGCCACCAGTGACCAGCGGGAGGGCAACACCGGGGAGCTGTTTTTT. It encodes CATSDQREGNTGELFF.

The gene calls are TRBV7-9 and TRBJ1-1; possibly TRBD1 for D (6 bases). V was trimmed by 5 bases and J by 1 base, leaving 11 bases between them. Germline V gene sequence: CDR1 SEHNR, CDR2 FQNEAQ (reference sequence). This CDR3 has 14 residues. The CDR3 coding sequence is TGTGCCAGCAGCGGGGGGGGCAGGAACACTGAAGCTTTCTTT. Translation gives CASSGGGRNTEAFF.

This chain connects TRBV3-1 (or the pseudogene TRBV3-2) to TRBJ2-5, with 12 bases fitting TRBD1. The V and J ends lost 4 bases and 4 bases, in that order; junction bases with no gene match: 10. Germline V gene data show CDR1 as LGHDT and CDR2 as YNNKEL (reference sequence). CDR3 length: 17 residues. CDR3 region: CASSPQPGQGAGETQYF. The DNA for the CDR3 is TGTGCCAGCAGCCCCCAGCCGGGACAGGGGGCGGGAGAGACCCAGTACTTC.

This chain links TRBV5-1 with TRBJ2-1, with D possibly TRBD1 on 5 matching bases. Between the trimmed V and J ends, which lost 3 bases and 3 bases, there was a span of 13 bases. The CDR3 spans 15 residues. The germline V gene encodes CDR1 SGHRS and CDR2 YFSETQ. CDR3 region: CASSYGDSNYNEQFF. CDR3 nucleotides: TGCGCCAGCAGCTATGGCGACAGTAACTACAATGAGCAGTTCTTC. Filled out from reference TRBV5-1 and TRBJ2-1, the complete variable domain reads KAGVTQTPRYLIKTRGQQVTLSCSPISGHRSVSWYQQTPGQGLQFLFEYFSETQRNKGNFPGRFSGRQFSNSRSEMNVSTLELGDSALYLCASSYGDSNYNEQFFGPGTRLTVL.

The chain has TRBV19 and TRBJ1-5, with a tentative D call TRBD1 (5 bases). Germline V gene sequence: CDR1 LNHDA, CDR2 SQIVND (reference sequence). This CDR3 comprises 15 residues. V was shortened by 3 bases and J by 5 bases, with 14 bases between the two germline ends. This CDR3 is CASSMRTIGHQPQHF. CDR3 DNA: TGTGCCAGTAGTATGCGGACAATTGGCCATCAGCCCCAGCATTTT. Full variable domain (remainder filled in from reference TRBV19 and TRBJ1-5): DGGITQSPKYLFRKEGQNVTLSCEQNLNHDAMYWYRQDPGQGLRLIYYSQIVNDFQKGDIAEGYSVSREKKESFPLTVTSAQKNPTAFYLCASSMRTIGHQPQHFGDGTRLSIL.

The chain uses TRBV7-2 and TRBJ2-2; TRBD2 might be the D (5 bases). This CDR3 has 15 amino acids. Trimming took off 0 bases at V and 10 bases at J, with 15 bases between the two ends. The germline gives CDR1 SGHTA, CDR2 FQGNSA. DNA for the CDR3: TGTGCCAGCAGCTTAGCGGGAGAGGGAAACGAGGAGCTGTTTTTT. Amino acids: CASSLAGEGNEELFF.

J is TRBJ1-3 and V is TRBV7-9; 8 bases align to TRBD1. The CDR3 is made up of 15 amino acids. CDR1 and CDR2 (germline): SEHNR, FQNEAQ (reference sequence). The V segment lost 5 bases and the J segment 2 bases; nucleotides outside the gene matches: 5. The CDR3 DNA follows: TGTGCCAGCAGCCCATGGGACAGGCCTGGAAACACCATATATTTT. Its translation: CASSPWDRPGNTIYF.

V and J are TRBV6-5 and TRBJ1-5; no clear D. In germline, CDR1 is MNHEY, CDR2 SVGAGI. V was cut by 6 bases and J by 0 bases, with 9 bases left in between. The CDR3 extends over 14 amino acids. This chain's CDR3 is CASSLTFSNQPQHF. The CDR3, as DNA: TGTGCCAGCAGCTTGACATTTAGCAATCAGCCCCAGCATTTT.

The chain employs TRBV10-3 and TRBJ1-2, with TRBD1 matching 8 bases. The CDR3 loop spans 13 amino acids. V lost 10 bases, J lost 8 bases, and 12 bases stayed unmatched. The germline gives CDR1 ENHRY, CDR2 SYGVKD. The CDR3 bases are TGTGCCACCGTACAGGGGGGGCTCCCGGGCTACACCTTC. It specifies CATVQGGLPGYTF.

The chain uses TRBV29-1 and TRBJ1-1; no reliable D call. This CDR3 has 13 residues. V was cut by 1 base and J by 9 bases, with 15 bases left in between. The germline V gene has CDR1 SQVTM and CDR2 ANQGSEA. The CDR3 DNA reads TGCAGCGTTGAAGGGGGAGGGAACGGAAAAGCTTTCTTT. Protein sequence: CSVEGGGNGKAFF.

This clone was detected only once. V usage is TRBV10-1 and J usage is TRBJ2-7; the D is unclear. Germline CDR1 reads WNHNN; CDR2 reads SYGVQD (reference sequence). This CDR3 has 14 residues. V shed 3 bases and J shed 3 bases, with 12 bases lying between them. CDR3 nucleotides: TGCGCCAGCAGTGATAACGGTCCGATCTACGAGCAGTACTTC. Translated, it gives CASSDNGPIYEQYF.

The rearrangement joins TRBV5-4 to TRBJ1-3; no clear D gene. The V and J ends lost 4 bases and 0 bases respectively, with 11 bases between them. The CDR3 covers 15 residues. CDR1 and CDR2 (germline): SGHNT, YYREEE (reference sequence). The CDR3 protein is CASSAGLDSGNTIYF. DNA of the CDR3: TGTGCCAGCAGCGCGGGTCTCGACTCTGGAAACACCATATATTTT.

The chain employs TRBV6-5 and TRBJ2-3, with D maybe TRBD2 (8 bases). Deletions cut 5 bases from V and 7 bases from J, with 19 bases between. CDR3 length: 15 residues. The germline V gene encodes CDR1 MNHEY and CDR2 SVGAGI. The CDR3 DNA is TGTGCCAGCAGTCCGACAGGGTCGGGGGGGAATACGCAGTATTTT. This translates into CASSPTGSGGNTQYF.